The T cell receptor beta chain described here comes from a study of tumor-infiltrating lymphocytes in primary liver carcinoma. General study points: Tumor specimens were characterized by a significantly higher top-250-clone fraction than blood (p = 0.039).

This clonotype was counted only a few times. Its specificity is not known. The source material, roughly 20-31 mg of unsorted bulk tissue, was used to co-extract RNA and DNA. Total RNA amounting to about 520 ng was the source from which TCR beta cDNA was made with a constant-region primer. Modified slightly, ARM-PCR produced TCR beta libraries over three nested multiplex PCR rounds. The opening two PCR rounds, around 10 cycles each, paired TRBV1-TRBV30 forward primers with a C-beta reverse primer. Using its own MiXCR run on the multiplex PCR reads, TCRdb lists one record per CDR3 protein. There are around 120,000 distinct CDR3 sequences in the sample; around two thirds occur only once, and about a tenth lies in the top ten. Germline V gene sequence: CDR1 SGHDT, CDR2 YYEEEE. V was cut by 4 bases and J by 6 bases, with 11 bases left in between. The length of the CDR3 is 13 residues.

Material for sequencing was liver tumor tissue from sampling region 1. Documented subset: tumor region T1, superior pole. This chain uses TRBV5-6 with TRBJ2-4, with D perhaps matching TRBD2 (6 bases). The source of this sequence is a woman aged 60-75 years with primary liver carcinoma and hepatitis B virus infection. In DNA, the CDR3 is TGTGCCAGCAGCCGCCGGGACTTAAACATTCAGTACTTC. This encodes CASSRRDLNIQYF.